This entry features one T cell receptor beta chain sequence. The CDR3 loop spans 13 amino acids. CDR1 and CDR2 from the germline V gene are GTSNPN and SVGIG (reference sequence). Trimming took 2 bases from V and 7 from J, leaving 12 bases between them. These data belong to a study of blood T cell repertoires in COVID-19. Method: immunoSEQ multiplex PCR; TCRdb's copy keeps in-frame clones and lacks some. The sample has about 190,000 clones, roughly 81% seen once. Sequences were obtained from peripheral blood. This TCR derives from a woman older than 75 with acute or convalescent COVID-19. J is TRBJ1-5 and V is TRBV30, with D possibly TRBD1 on 5 matching bases. The CDR3 is CAWSPGLDQPQHF. In nucleotides, the CDR3 is TGTGCCTGGAGTCCAGGGTTAGACCAGCCCCAGCATTTT.